In its sample, the clone carrying this TCR beta chain was seen once. Its antigen remains unidentified. PCR employed 60 Vbeta and 13 Jbeta primers. Original analysis: As a later analysis found, there were 80 million or so unique TCR beta chains, of which 8.5 million to 14 million were shared. Only in-frame clones appear in the TCRdb table, and some are missing; sequencing was by immunoSEQ multiplex PCR. That table supplies the V and J calls and clone size; D and trimming were determined from the DNA. This table has tens of thousands of clones, about 80% appearing once. These data are taken from a study of cytomegalovirus exposure and HLA in healthy donors. Study-level results: Using a false discovery rate of 0.05, a later analysis showed that approximately 16,000 TCR beta sequences were associated with HLA alleles. According to a later analysis, donors in an Asian-associated ancestry cluster reportedly had fewer N-insertions than the roughly 670-donor mean.

Among the donors, all were healthy bone marrow donors. The receptor comes from a woman aged 18-29 years in good health and CMV-seropositive. Sequencing was carried out using PBMCs.

The DNA for the CDR3 is TGTGCCAGCAGCTTAGATATCGGGGCGGGGGAGCAGTACTTC. Translating it yields CASSLDIGAGEQYF. This rearrangement joins TRBV7-9 to TRBJ2-7; D is perhaps TRBD2 (6 bases). CDR1 SEHNR and CDR2 FQNEAQ come from the germline V gene (reference sequence). Deletions cut 1 base from V and 7 bases from J, with 14 bases between. The CDR3 length is 14 residues.